One and the same sample provided the 24 T cell receptor beta chains below, sequenced in a study of shared clonotypes between healthy human individuals. Data came from immunoSEQ multiplex PCR; TCRdb stores just in-frame clones and leaves some out. This table has approximately 500,000 clones, almost 97% appearing once. Sample: naive CD4+ T cells sorted from blood. Subset indicated: CD45RA+ positively selected. These TCRs come from a woman younger than 45 in good health.

This rearrangement joins TRBV2 to TRBJ2-7; 11 positions agree with TRBD2. Germline V gene data show CDR1 as SNHLY and CDR2 as FYNNEI. The CDR3 extends over 14 amino acids. With 6 bases clipped from V and 3 bases from J, the junction kept 4 bases outside the gene matches. In DNA, the CDR3 is TGTGCCAGCAGGTTGACTAGCGGGAACTACGAGCAGTACTTC. Encoded protein: CASRLTSGNYEQYF.

This chain joins TRBV6-5 and TRBJ1-4; D is undetermined. Per germline, CDR1 MNHEY and CDR2 SVGAGI. The CDR3 is made up of 14 amino acids. Trimming cost V 6 bases and J 0 bases, with 8 bases left between them. The CDR3 sequence: CASRAQATNEKLFF. CDR3 DNA sequence: TGTGCCAGCAGGGCCCAGGCAACTAATGAAAAACTGTTTTTT.

CDR3 DNA: TGTGCCAGTAGTATGGTAAGCAATCAGCCCCAGCATTTT. This sequence encodes CASSMVSNQPQHF. The chain couples TRBV19 to TRBJ1-5; D is unresolved. The V gene's germline CDR1 is LNHDA and CDR2 SQIVND (reference sequence). This CDR3 spans 13 amino acids. V dropped 3 bases and J dropped 1 base, with 4 bases sitting between them.

In DNA, the CDR3 is TGTGCCAGCAGAGAAACAGATACGCAGTATTTT. It encodes CASRETDTQYF. The J gene is TRBJ2-3, the V gene TRBV11-2; unclear D gene. The CDR3 is made up of 11 amino acids. Trimming removed 6 bases at V and 3 bases at J, with 4 bases between. In germline, CDR1 is SGHAT, CDR2 FQNNGV.

V and J are TRBV5-1 and TRBJ2-2, with D possibly TRBD2 on 6 matching bases. The germline CDR1 and CDR2 sequences are SGHRS and YFSETQ. The ends were cut back, 5 bases at V and 5 bases at J, with 13 bases in the middle. The CDR3 length is 14 residues. The CDR3 coding sequence is TGCGCCAGCAGTTTACCGGGAGTAACCGGGGAGCTGTTTTTT. Its protein product is CASSLPGVTGELFF.

The chain uses TRBV5-4 and TRBJ2-7, with 9 bases matching TRBD2. The CDR3 loop spans 16 amino acids. Germline CDR1 is SGHNT and CDR2 is YYREEE (reference sequence). Losses at the gene ends were 4 bases for V and 3 bases for J; bases not matched to a gene: 11. CDR3 loop: CASSQESSGSIYEQYF. The CDR3 DNA reads TGTGCCAGCAGCCAAGAGAGTAGCGGGAGCATCTACGAGCAGTACTTC.

On this clone: The same CDR3 arises from other DNA sequences in this sample as well. The chain is built from TRBV5-1 and TRBJ2-3, with 7 positions matching TRBD1. V lost 2 bases, J lost 2 bases, and 2 bases stayed unmatched. The CDR3 is 14 amino acids. Germline loops: CDR1 SGHRS, CDR2 YFSETQ. For the CDR3, the DNA is TGCGCCAGCAGCTTAGGACAGGACACAGATACGCAGTATTTT. Protein: CASSLGQDTDTQYF.

The count of this clone is one. V and J are TRBV10-1 and TRBJ2-3; D may be TRBD1 (5 bases). CDR3 length: 14 residues. Deletions cut 4 bases from V and 3 bases from J, with 11 bases between. CDR1 WNHNN and CDR2 SYGVQD come from the germline V gene (reference sequence). The CDR3 nucleotides read TGCGCCAGCAGTGTCCAGGGTCGTACAGATACGCAGTATTTT. This gives the protein CASSVQGRTDTQYF.

This sequence joins TRBV6-6 and TRBJ2-7, with 8 positions matching TRBD2. V was pared by 7 bases and J by 3 bases, with 5 bases of the junction left unmatched. CDR1 and CDR2 from the germline V gene are MNHNY and SVGAGI (reference sequence). This CDR3 is 13 amino acids long. CDR3 in DNA: TGTGCCAGCATTAAGAGCGGGAGCTACGAGCAGTACTTC. Amino acids: CASIKSGSYEQYF.

The chain employs TRBV2 and TRBJ2-5, with TRBD2 matching 8 bases. With V trimmed by 5 bases and J by 5 bases, 7 bases remained unmatched. Germline lookup yields CDR1 SNHLY and CDR2 FYNNEI. CDR3 length: 14 amino acids. CDR3: CASSRSGSVETQYF. CDR3 sequence (DNA): TGTGCCAGCAGTAGAAGCGGGAGCGTTGAGACCCAGTACTTC. Looking up the rest from reference TRBV2 and TRBJ2-5 gives the full variable domain: EPEVTQTPSHQVTQMGQEVILRCVPISNHLYFYWYRQILGQKVEFLVSFYNNEISEKSEIFDDQFSVERPDGSNFTLKIRSTKLEDSAMYFCASSRSGSVETQYFGPGTRLLVL.

This clone has a single count. The chain joins TRBV5-1 to TRBJ2-1, with a weak D call TRBD1 (5 bases). Trimming shortened V by 4 bases and J by 1 base, and 15 bases separated the two germline ends. The CDR3 sequence is 16 residues long. Germline CDR1 and CDR2: SGHRS and YFSETQ. The CDR3 spells CASSPSPTGSYNEQFF. The CDR3 DNA reads as TGCGCCAGCAGCCCGAGCCCCACAGGATCCTACAATGAGCAGTTCTTC.

The V gene is TRBV2, the J gene TRBJ2-7, with TRBD1 matching 7 bases. The CDR3 totals 13 residues. Germline V gene sequence: CDR1 SNHLY, CDR2 FYNNEI. The V and J ends lost 8 bases and 0 bases, in that order; junction bases with no gene match: 4. The CDR3 sequence: CASEDRTSYEQYF. The DNA for the CDR3 is TGTGCCAGCGAGGACAGGACCTCCTACGAGCAGTACTTC.

This chain uses TRBV6-1 with TRBJ2-5; either TRBD1 or TRBD2 may supply D (5 bases each). Between the trimmed V and J ends, which lost 6 bases and 1 base, there was a span of 12 bases. Germline assignment: CDR1 MNHNS and CDR2 SASEGT. There are 14 residues in the CDR3. This CDR3 is CASSSRGLQETQYF. The CDR3 region has the DNA TGTGCCAGCAGCAGCCGGGGCCTCCAAGAGACCCAGTACTTC.

The chain is built from TRBV4-1 and TRBJ1-6; no clear D. The CDR3 is 16 amino acids. The V end was cut by 5 bases, the J end by 7 bases, with 18 bases between. The germline V gene encodes CDR1 MGHRA and CDR2 YSYEKL. CDR3 coding DNA: TGCGCCAGCAGCGAGATAATGGGGTTAGAGAATTCACCCCTCCACTTT. It encodes CASSEIMGLENSPLHF.

The CDR3 region has the DNA TGTGCCAGTATTCTCCCCTCTCGCAATGAGCAGTTCTTC. Translation: CASILPSRNEQFF. This rearrangement joins TRBV28 to TRBJ2-1; no definite D call. Trimming took off 9 bases at V and 6 bases at J, with 15 bases between the two ends. Germline V gene lookup returns CDR1 MDHEN and CDR2 SYDVKM. The CDR3 totals 13 residues.

This chain uses TRBV19 with TRBJ1-5, with a possible D match to TRBD1 (5 bases). In germline, CDR1 is LNHDA, CDR2 SQIVND (reference sequence). V was pared by 4 bases and J by 0 bases, with 13 bases between. This CDR3 has 16 residues. The CDR3 loop is CASSTRAGNSNQPQHF. The CDR3 region has the DNA TGTGCCAGTAGTACTAGGGCAGGGAATAGCAATCAGCCCCAGCATTTT.

This sequence joins TRBV2 and TRBJ2-7; 7 positions match TRBD2. V shed 3 bases, J shed 2 bases, and the junction held 7 bases outside the gene matches. The CDR3 is 15 residues long. Per the germline V gene, CDR1 is SNHLY and CDR2 is FYNNEI. DNA of the CDR3: TGTGCCAGCAGTGATGGGTCTAGCGGAACCTACGAGCAGTACTTC. It codes for CASSDGSSGTYEQYF.

The CDR3 nucleotides are TGTGCCAGCAGCTTGTTCGTATCAGGGAATGAAAAACTGTTTTTT. Its protein is CASSLFVSGNEKLFF. The chain joins TRBV5-8 to TRBJ1-4; weak D call: TRBD1 (5 bases). The V end was cut by 1 base, the J end by 5 bases, with 12 bases between. The CDR3 totals 15 residues. Germline V gene data show CDR1 as SGHTS and CDR2 as YDEGEE.

Comments on this clone: Other DNA variants within this sample encode the same CDR3. V is TRBV18 and J is TRBJ1-1; unclear D gene. The V end was cut by 3 bases, the J end by 1 base, with 3 bases between. In germline, CDR1 is KGHSH, CDR2 LQKENI. The length of the CDR3 is 12 residues. The CDR3: CASSPRNTEAFF. DNA for the CDR3: TGTGCCAGCTCACCGCGGAACACTGAAGCTTTCTTT.

The chain uses TRBV6-5 and TRBJ2-7; 12 nucleotides match TRBD2. J lost 3 bases, V lost 5 bases, and 5 bases had no gene match. Germline V CDR1 and CDR2: MNHEY, SVGAGI. This CDR3 contains 15 residues. The DNA of the CDR3 is TGTGCCAGCAGTCCTAGCGGGAGGGCCCTCTACGAGCAGTACTTC. It is translated as CASSPSGRALYEQYF.

V gene TRBV19 combines with J gene TRBJ1-6, with D hard to call. This CDR3 has 15 residues. V was pared by 5 bases and J by 7 bases, with 15 bases between. Germline CDR1 reads LNHDA; CDR2 reads SQIVND (reference sequence). CDR3 sequence: CASSPRWTVNSPLHF. The CDR3 DNA follows: TGTGCCAGTAGTCCCCGTTGGACGGTGAATTCACCCCTCCACTTT.

This chain joins TRBV28 and TRBJ2-1; TRBD1 or TRBD2 may be the D gene (5 bases each). The CDR3 sequence is 14 residues long. Germline CDR1 reads MDHEN; CDR2 reads SYDVKM. V dropped 6 bases and J dropped 1 base, with 10 bases sitting between them. The CDR3 spells CASRGWGSYNEQFF. CDR3 nucleotides: TGTGCCAGCAGGGGGTGGGGGTCCTACAATGAGCAGTTCTTC.

The V gene is TRBV19, the J gene TRBJ2-1, with TRBD2 matching over 10 bases. The CDR3 totals 15 residues. With V trimmed by 1 base and J by 7 bases, 4 bases remained unmatched. Germline V lookup: CDR1 LNHDA, CDR2 SQIVND (reference sequence). CDR3 loop: CASSIVAGGLNEQFF. For the CDR3, the DNA is TGTGCCAGTAGTATAGTAGCGGGAGGTTTGAATGAGCAGTTCTTC.

This chain uses TRBV5-6 with TRBJ2-4; D gene ambiguous. Germline-derived CDR1 and CDR2 are SGHDT and YYEEEE. V was trimmed by 1 base and J by 1 base, leaving 15 bases between them. This CDR3 contains 17 residues. In nucleotides, the CDR3 is TGTGCCAGCAGCTTGAGGTCCAGCCGTCGGGCCAAAAACATTCAGTACTTC. This codes for CASSLRSSRRAKNIQYF.